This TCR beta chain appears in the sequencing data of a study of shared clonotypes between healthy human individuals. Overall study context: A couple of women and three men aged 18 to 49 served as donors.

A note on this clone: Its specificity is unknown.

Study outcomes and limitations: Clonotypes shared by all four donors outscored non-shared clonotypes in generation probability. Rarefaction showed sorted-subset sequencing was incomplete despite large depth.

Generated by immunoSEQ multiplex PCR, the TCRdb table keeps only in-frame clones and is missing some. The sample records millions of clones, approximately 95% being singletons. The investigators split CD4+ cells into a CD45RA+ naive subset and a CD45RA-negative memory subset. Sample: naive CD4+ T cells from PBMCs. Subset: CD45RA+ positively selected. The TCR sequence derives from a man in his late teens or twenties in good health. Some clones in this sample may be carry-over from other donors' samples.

The CDR3 protein is CASQGWFGVPGELFF. CDR3 coding DNA: TGTGCCAGCCAGGGTTGGTTTGGAGTCCCCGGGGAGCTGTTTTTT. This rearrangement joins TRBV6-5 to TRBJ2-2, with D perhaps TRBD1 (5 bases). V was clipped by 8 bases and J by 6 bases, with 19 bases between them. CDR1 and CDR2 from the germline V gene are MNHEY and SVGAGI. This CDR3 contains 15 residues.